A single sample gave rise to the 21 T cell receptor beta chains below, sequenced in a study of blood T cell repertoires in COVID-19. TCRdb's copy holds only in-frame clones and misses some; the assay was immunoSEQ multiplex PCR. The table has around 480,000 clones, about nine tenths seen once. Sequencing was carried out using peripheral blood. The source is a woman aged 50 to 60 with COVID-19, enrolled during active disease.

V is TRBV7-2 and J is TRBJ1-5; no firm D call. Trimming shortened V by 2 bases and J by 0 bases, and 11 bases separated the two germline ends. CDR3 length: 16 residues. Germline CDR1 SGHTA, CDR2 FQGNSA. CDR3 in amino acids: CASSLWTGNSNQPQHF. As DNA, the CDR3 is TGTGCCAGCAGCTTATGGACGGGAAATAGCAATCAGCCCCAGCATTTT.

The CDR3 loop is CASSYSTGTEETQYF. The CDR3 bases are TGTGCCAGCAGTTACTCGACGGGGACAGAAGAGACCCAGTACTTC. The chain recombines TRBV6-5 with TRBJ2-5, with 7 bases lining up with TRBD1. The CDR3 runs 15 residues. Germline values: CDR1 MNHEY, CDR2 SVGAGI. The ends lost 0 bases at V and 3 bases at J; junction bases unmatched: 4.

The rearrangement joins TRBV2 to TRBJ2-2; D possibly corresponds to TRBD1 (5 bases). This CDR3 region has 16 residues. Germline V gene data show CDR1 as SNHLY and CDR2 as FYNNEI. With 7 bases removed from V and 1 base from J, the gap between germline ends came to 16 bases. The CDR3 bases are TGTGCCAGCACTCTGACAGACCCAAAGAACACCGGGGAGCTGTTTTTT. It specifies CASTLTDPKNTGELFF.

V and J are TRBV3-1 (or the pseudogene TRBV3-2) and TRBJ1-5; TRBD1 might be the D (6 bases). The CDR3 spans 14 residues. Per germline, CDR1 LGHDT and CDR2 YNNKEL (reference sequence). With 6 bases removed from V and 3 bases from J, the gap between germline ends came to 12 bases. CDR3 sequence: CASRYDRTNQPQHF. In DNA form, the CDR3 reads TGTGCCAGCAGGTATGACAGGACCAATCAGCCCCAGCATTTT.

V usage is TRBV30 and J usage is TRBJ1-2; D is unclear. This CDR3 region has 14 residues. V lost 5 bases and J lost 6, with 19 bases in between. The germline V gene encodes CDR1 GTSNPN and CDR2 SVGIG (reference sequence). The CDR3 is CAWGEEGLGNGYTF. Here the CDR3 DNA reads TGTGCCTGGGGGGAGGAAGGCCTGGGGAATGGCTACACCTTC.

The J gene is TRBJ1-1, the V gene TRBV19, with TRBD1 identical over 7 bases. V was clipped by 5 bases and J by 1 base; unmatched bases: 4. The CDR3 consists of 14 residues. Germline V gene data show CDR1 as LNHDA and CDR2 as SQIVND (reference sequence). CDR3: CASSLRTGNTEAFF. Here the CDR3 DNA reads TGTGCCAGTAGTCTGAGGACAGGGAACACTGAAGCTTTCTTT. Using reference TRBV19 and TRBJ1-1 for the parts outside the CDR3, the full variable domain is DGGITQSPKYLFRKEGQNVTLSCEQNLNHDAMYWYRQDPGQGLRLIYYSQIVNDFQKGDIAEGYSVSREKKESFPLTVTSAQKNPTAFYLCASSLRTGNTEAFFGQGTRLTVV.

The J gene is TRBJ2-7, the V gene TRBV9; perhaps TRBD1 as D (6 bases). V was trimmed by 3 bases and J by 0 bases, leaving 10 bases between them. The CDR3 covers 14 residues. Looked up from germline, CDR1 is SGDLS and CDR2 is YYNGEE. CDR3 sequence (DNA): TGTGCCAGCAGCGCCTCCAGGGGCTCCTACGAGCAGTACTTC. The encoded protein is CASSASRGSYEQYF.

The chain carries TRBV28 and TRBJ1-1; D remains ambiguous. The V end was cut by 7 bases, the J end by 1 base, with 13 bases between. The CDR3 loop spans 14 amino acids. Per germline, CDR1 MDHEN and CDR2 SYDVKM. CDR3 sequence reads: CASNHPRENTEAFF. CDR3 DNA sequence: TGTGCCAGCAACCATCCACGGGAGAACACTGAAGCTTTCTTT.

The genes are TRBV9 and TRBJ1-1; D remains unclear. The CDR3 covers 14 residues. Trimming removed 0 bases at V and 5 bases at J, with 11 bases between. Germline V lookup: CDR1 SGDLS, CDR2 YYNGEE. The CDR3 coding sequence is TGTGCCAGCAGCGTAGGTTCTCGGGGAACTGAAGCTTTCTTT. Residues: CASSVGSRGTEAFF. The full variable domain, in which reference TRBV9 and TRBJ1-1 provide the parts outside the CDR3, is DSGVTQTPKHLITATGQRVTLRCSPRSGDLSVYWYQQSLDQGLQFLIQYYNGEERAKGNILERFSAQQFPDLHSELNLSSLELGDSALYFCASSVGSRGTEAFFGQGTRLTVV.

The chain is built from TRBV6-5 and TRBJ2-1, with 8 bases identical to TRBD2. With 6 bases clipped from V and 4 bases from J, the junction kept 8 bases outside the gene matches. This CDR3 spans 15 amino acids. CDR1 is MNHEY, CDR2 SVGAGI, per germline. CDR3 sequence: CASRRFGGVYNEQFF. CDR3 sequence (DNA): TGTGCCAGCAGGAGATTCGGGGGGGTATACAATGAGCAGTTCTTC.

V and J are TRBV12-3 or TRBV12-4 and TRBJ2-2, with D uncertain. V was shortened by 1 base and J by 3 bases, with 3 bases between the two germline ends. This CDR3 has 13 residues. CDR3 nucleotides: TGTGCCAGCAGTTTAGACTACACCGGGGAGCTGTTTTTT. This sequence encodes CASSLDYTGELFF.

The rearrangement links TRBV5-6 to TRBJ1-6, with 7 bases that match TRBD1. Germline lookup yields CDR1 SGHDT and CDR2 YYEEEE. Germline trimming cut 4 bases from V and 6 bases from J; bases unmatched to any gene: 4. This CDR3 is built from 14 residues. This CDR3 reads CASSPDRSNSPLHF. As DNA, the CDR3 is TGTGCCAGCAGCCCGGACAGGAGTAATTCACCCCTCCACTTT.

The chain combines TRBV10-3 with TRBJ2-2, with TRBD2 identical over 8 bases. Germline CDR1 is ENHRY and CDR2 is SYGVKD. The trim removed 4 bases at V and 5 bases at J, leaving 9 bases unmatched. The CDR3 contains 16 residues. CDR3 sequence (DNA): TGTGCCATCAGTGTCCGGGAGGGGAGGAAAACCGGGGAGCTGTTTTTT. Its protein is CAISVREGRKTGELFF.

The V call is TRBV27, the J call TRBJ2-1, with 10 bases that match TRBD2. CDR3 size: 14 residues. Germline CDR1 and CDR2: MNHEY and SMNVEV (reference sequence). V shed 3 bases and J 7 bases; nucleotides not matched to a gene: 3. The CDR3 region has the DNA TGTGCCAGCAGTTTTAGCGGGGGGAGAAATGAGCAGTTCTTC. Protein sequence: CASSFSGGRNEQFF.

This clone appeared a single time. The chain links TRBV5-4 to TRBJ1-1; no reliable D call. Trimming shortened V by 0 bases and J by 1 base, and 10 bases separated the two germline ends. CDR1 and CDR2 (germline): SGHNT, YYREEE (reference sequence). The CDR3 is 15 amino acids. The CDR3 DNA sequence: TGTGCCAGCAGCTTGGAGGCGGCATCGAACACTGAAGCTTTCTTT. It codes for CASSLEAASNTEAFF. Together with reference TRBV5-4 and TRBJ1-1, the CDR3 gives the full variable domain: ETGVTQSPTHLIKTRGQQVTLRCSSQSGHNTVSWYQQALGQGPQFIFQYYREEENGRGNFPPRFSGLQFPNYSSELNVNALELDDSALYLCASSLEAASNTEAFFGQGTRLTVV.

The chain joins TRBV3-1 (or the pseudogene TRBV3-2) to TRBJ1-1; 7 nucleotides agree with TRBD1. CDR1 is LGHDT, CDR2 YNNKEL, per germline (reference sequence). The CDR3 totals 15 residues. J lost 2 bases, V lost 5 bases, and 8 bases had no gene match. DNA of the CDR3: TGTGCCAGCAGCGCGTCCTACAGGGGTAACACTGAAGCTTTCTTT. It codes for CASSASYRGNTEAFF.

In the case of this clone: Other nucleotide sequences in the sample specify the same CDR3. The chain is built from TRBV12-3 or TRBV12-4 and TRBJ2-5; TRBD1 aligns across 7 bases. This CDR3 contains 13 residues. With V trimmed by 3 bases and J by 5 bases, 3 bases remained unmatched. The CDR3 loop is CASSLGQQETQYF. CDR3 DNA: TGTGCCAGCAGTTTGGGACAGCAGGAGACCCAGTACTTC.

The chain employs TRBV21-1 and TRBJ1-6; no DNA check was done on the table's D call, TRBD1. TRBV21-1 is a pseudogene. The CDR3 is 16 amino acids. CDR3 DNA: TGTGCCAGCAGCAAAGGCGACAGGCACTATAATTCACCCCTCCACTTT. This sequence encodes CASSKGDRHYNSPLHF.

CDR3 protein: CAWSSLAGNQPQHF. For the CDR3, the DNA is TGTGCCTGGAGTTCCCTGGCGGGTAATCAGCCCCAGCATTTT. The chain joins TRBV30 to TRBJ1-5; D is unclear. Trimming pared 2 bases from V and 4 bases from J, leaving 12 bases between. Germline-derived CDR1 and CDR2 are GTSNPN and SVGIG (reference sequence). The CDR3 consists of 14 residues.

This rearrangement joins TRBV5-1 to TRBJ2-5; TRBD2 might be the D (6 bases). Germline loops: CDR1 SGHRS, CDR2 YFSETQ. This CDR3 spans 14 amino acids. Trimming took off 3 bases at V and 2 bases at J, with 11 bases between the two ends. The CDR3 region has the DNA TGCGCCAGCAGCTGGGGGGACTTTCAAGAGACCCAGTACTTC. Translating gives CASSWGDFQETQYF.

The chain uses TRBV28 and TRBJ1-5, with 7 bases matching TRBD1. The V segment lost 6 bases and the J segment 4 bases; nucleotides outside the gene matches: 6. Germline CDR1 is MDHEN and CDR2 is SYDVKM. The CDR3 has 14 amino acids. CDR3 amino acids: CASSRPGQNQPQHF. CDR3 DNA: TGTGCCAGCAGCCGACCGGGACAGAATCAGCCCCAGCATTTT.